The next 10 T cell receptor beta chains were all read from a single sample in a study of blood T cell repertoires in COVID-19 (dated by TCRdb to about 2020). The library came from the immunoSEQ multiplex PCR assay. The clones in this table, taken by TCRdb from immuneACCESS, are in-frame only. Not every clone is retained; where verified, under half of the shortfall comes from an unresolved V gene, and the cause of the rest is unknown. Across this sample there are about 120,000 clones, with 82% seen only once. The top ten clonotypes cover 7% to 9.5% of the sample. The sequenced sample was peripheral blood. The receptors were gathered from a man in his 70s with active or convalescent COVID-19.

The count of this clone is one. V is TRBV4-3 and J is TRBJ1-2; tentative D call: TRBD1 (5 bases). V shed 1 base and J shed 8 bases, with 14 bases lying between them. The CDR3 is 14 amino acids. CDR1 is LGHNA, CDR2 YSLEER, per germline. This CDR3 is CASSQVLGGRGYTF. The DNA of the CDR3 is TGCGCCAGCAGCCAAGTTCTCGGGGGTCGCGGCTACACCTTC.

The rearrangement uses TRBV9 and TRBJ1-5, with TRBD1 as a possible D gene (5 bases). The CDR3 spans 15 residues. Germline CDR1 and CDR2: SGDLS and YYNGEE. Trimming left V 0 bases short and J 9 bases short, with 16 bases between. CDR3 sequence (DNA): TGTGCCAGCAGCGTAGAATTGGCAGGGCCTTGGCCCCAGCATTTT. This codes for CASSVELAGPWPQHF.

The chain employs TRBV7-8 and TRBJ1-2; D perhaps matches TRBD1 (6 bases). CDR1 is SGHVS and CDR2 is FQNEAQ in the germline V gene. The CDR3 is 16 amino acids. V dropped 1 base and J dropped 6 bases, with 18 bases sitting between them. In nucleotides, the CDR3 is TGTGCCAGCAGCTTAGTCGCAACAGGGAACTCTCATGGCTACACCTTC. Amino acid sequence: CASSLVATGNSHGYTF.

The gene calls are TRBV19 and TRBJ2-1; 10 nucleotides align to TRBD2. The J segment lost 5 bases and the V segment lost 6 bases, leaving 7 bases of the junction unmatched. From germline, CDR1 is LNHDA and CDR2 SQIVND (reference sequence). CDR3 length: 15 residues. CDR3 in DNA: TGTGCCAGTAGCACGAGCGGGGGGGTTAACAATGAGCAGTTCTTC. It encodes CASSTSGGVNNEQFF.

V is TRBV25-1 and J is TRBJ1-4, with 8 bases aligning to TRBD1. Germline V lookup: CDR1 MGHDK, CDR2 SYGVNS. With 6 bases clipped from V and 6 bases from J, the junction kept 9 bases outside the gene matches. CDR3 length equals 15 residues. The CDR3 nucleotides read TGTGCCAGCAGGGGGACAGGCCCGGGCCATGAAAAACTGTTTTTT. Protein product: CASRGTGPGHEKLFF. Looking up the rest from reference TRBV25-1 and TRBJ1-4 gives the full variable domain: EADIYQTPRYLVIGTGKKITLECSQTMGHDKMYWYQQDPGMELHLIHYSYGVNSTEKGDLSSESTVSRIRTEHFPLTLESARPSHTSQYLCASRGTGPGHEKLFFGSGTQLSVL.

This clone was found a few times. The chain is built from TRBV9 and TRBJ2-2; TRBD1 matches at 7 bases. This CDR3 spans 16 amino acids. The V segment lost 3 bases and the J segment 6 bases; nucleotides outside the gene matches: 11. Germline loops: CDR1 SGDLS, CDR2 YYNGEE. In DNA form, the CDR3 reads TGTGCCAGCAGCGCCCAACAGGGGCCGGGCGCCGGGGAGCTGTTTTTT. This translates into CASSAQQGPGAGELFF.

The rearrangement links TRBV7-2 to TRBJ2-3, with 8 positions matching TRBD2. Germline CDR1 is SGHTA and CDR2 is FQGNSA. The ends lost 9 bases at V and 8 bases at J; junction bases unmatched: 16. This CDR3 comprises 15 residues. The CDR3 bases are TGTGCCAGTCGAACCGGGACTAGAGGTTCCGGTACGCAGTATTTT. It specifies CASRTGTRGSGTQYF.

The chain uses TRBV6-5 and TRBJ1-2, with a weak D call TRBD1 (5 bases). The germline gives CDR1 MNHEY, CDR2 SVGAGI. The CDR3 totals 14 residues. V dropped 6 bases and J dropped 4 bases, with 15 bases sitting between them. The CDR3 DNA reads as TGTGCCAGCAGCCCCGCCGACAGTGGCTATGGCTACACCTTC. Translating gives CASSPADSGYGYTF.

CDR3 DNA: TGTGCCAGCAGCCCTCTACCGGGACAGGGGTTCTCTGGGGCCAACGTCCTGACTTTC. Its translation: CASSPLPGQGFSGANVLTF. This rearrangement joins TRBV7-8 to TRBJ2-6, with 10 bases matching TRBD1. V dropped 5 bases and J dropped 0; count of bases not matched to a gene: 10. Germline V lookup: CDR1 SGHVS, CDR2 FQNEAQ. The CDR3 has 19 amino acids.

The V and J genes are TRBV29-1 and TRBJ2-1, with 8 bases matching TRBD1. The CDR3 is 14 amino acids. J lost 0 bases, V lost 3 bases, and 1 base had no gene match. CDR1 and CDR2 (germline): SQVTM, ANQGSEA. CDR3 coding DNA: TGCAGCGTTGACAGGGGGCACTCCTACAATGAGCAGTTCTTC. Protein: CSVDRGHSYNEQFF.